This section outlines one T cell receptor (beta chain) sequence together with its context. Its specificity is not known. Sequencing was performed with immunoSEQ multiplex PCR; in TCRdb, only in-frame clones are kept and a portion is missing. Here the sample spans 150,000 to 190,000 clones, less than 95% being singletons. The data were taken from a study of T cell responses to AZD1222 COVID-19 vaccine. Looking at the study overall: Both about-4-week and about-12-week second-dose recipients were combined. General study results and limits: Sampled repertoires all dated from after the peak T cell response. Baseline seropositives among AZD1222 recipients totaled only 5 to 7.

Germline V lookup: CDR1 SGHVS, CDR2 FQNEAQ. The CDR3 has 15 residues. Trimming removed 1 base from V and 3 bases from J, with 12 bases in between. Source: peripheral blood, taken on day 0 of AZD1222 vaccination. The chain links TRBV7-8 to TRBJ1-2; tentative D call: TRBD1 (5 bases). The TCR sequence derives from an adult in good health. This CDR3 reads CASSLGDGTYYGYTF. In DNA form, the CDR3 reads TGTGCCAGCAGCTTAGGGGACGGTACATACTATGGCTACACCTTC.